A single sample gave rise to the 6 T cell receptor beta chains below, sequenced in a study of blood T cell repertoires in COVID-19. The protocol was immunoSEQ multiplex PCR, while the TCRdb copy is restricted to in-frame clones and leaves out a portion. The sample has approximately 250,000 clones, 75% to 85% seen once. The sequenced material came from peripheral blood. These receptors originate from a human donor in a cohort sampled during active COVID-19.

As to this clone: A read error may produce the germline difference seen at one junction end. The chain links TRBV7-3 to TRBJ1-1, with TRBD1 identical over 7 bases. The CDR3 is made up of 16 amino acids. In germline, CDR1 is SGHTA, CDR2 FQGTGA. DNA of the CDR3: TGTGCCAGCAGCTTTCAGACAGGGAGGTGGAACGCTGAAGCTTTCTTT. Protein sequence: CASSFQTGRWNAEAFF.

The V and J genes are TRBV28 and TRBJ1-5; 8 positions match TRBD1. Germline V gene lookup returns CDR1 MDHEN and CDR2 SYDVKM. The CDR3 is made up of 13 amino acids. Trimming cost V 3 bases and J 7 bases; bases outside gene matches: 2. The CDR3, as DNA: TGTGCCAGCAGTTTGACAGGGGCACAGCCCCAGCATTTT. Translation: CASSLTGAQPQHF.

The chain couples TRBV24-1 to TRBJ2-1; 9 bases are shared with TRBD2. CDR1 is KGHDR, CDR2 SFDVKD, per germline. This CDR3 is built from 14 residues. After removal of 5 bases from V and 10 bases from J, the junction contained 8 bases not matched to a gene. CDR3 in amino acids: CATSVAGGTKEQFF. The CDR3 coding sequence is TGTGCCACCAGTGTGGCGGGAGGGACAAAGGAGCAGTTCTTC.

J is TRBJ2-7 and V is TRBV5-8, with a tentative D call TRBD1 (5 bases). The V gene's germline CDR1 is SGHTS and CDR2 YDEGEE. The CDR3 spans 13 residues. Trimming left V 3 bases short and J 1 base short, with 8 bases between. CDR3 DNA sequence: TGTGCCAGCAGCTGGCGACAGTCCTACGAGCAGTACTTC. Its protein is CASSWRQSYEQYF.

The CDR3, as DNA: TGTGCCACCAGTGATTCGACATTCGGCAATCAGCCCCAGCATTTT. This translates into CATSDSTFGNQPQHF. V gene TRBV24-1 combines with J gene TRBJ1-5; D gene ambiguous. The germline V gene has CDR1 KGHDR and CDR2 SFDVKD. The CDR3 consists of 15 residues. Trimming took off 2 bases at V and 2 bases at J, with 9 bases between the two ends.

V is TRBV28 and J is TRBJ1-1, with TRBD1 identical over 7 bases. Germline values: CDR1 MDHEN, CDR2 SYDVKM. V shed 6 bases and J 3 bases; nucleotides not matched to a gene: 16. The CDR3 sequence is 17 residues long. CDR3 sequence: CASSSPDRSLSDTEAFF. Here the CDR3 DNA reads TGTGCCAGCAGCTCACCGGACAGGTCTCTTTCAGACACTGAAGCTTTCTTT.